The text below deals with one TCR beta chain. As yet, its antigen is unknown. This entry belongs to a study of T cells after posttransplantation cyclophosphamide. Overall study results and limits: Blood and skin or GI T cell repertoires showed limited TRB overlap. Recipient CMV seropositivity and CMV reactivation strongly tracked TRB clonality.

Peripheral blood was collected from the related graft donor on the marrow donation day. The trim removed 3 bases at V and 0 bases at J, leaving 10 bases unmatched. Germline CDR1 reads SEHNR; CDR2 reads FQNEAQ (reference sequence). The CDR3 contains 17 residues. Sequencing was performed with immunoSEQ multiplex PCR; in TCRdb, only in-frame clones are kept and a portion is missing. Of roughly 3,600 clones in the sample, about 72% were seen once. The sequenced material came from memory CD8+ T cells sorted from blood. The rearrangement uses TRBV7-9 and TRBJ2-5, with 7 positions matching TRBD2. The clonotype was recovered from a man in his fifties or sixties. The CDR3: CASSFATLAVYQETQYF. The CDR3 bases are TGTGCCAGCAGCTTTGCCACCCTAGCGGTGTACCAAGAGACCCAGTACTTC.